The 17 T cell receptor beta chains below were found in one sample sequenced in a study of blood T cell repertoires in COVID-19 (dated by TCRdb to 2020 to 2021). The library came from the immunoSEQ multiplex PCR assay. The table was pulled from immuneACCESS by TCRdb, which kept in-frame rearrangements only. Such tables lose some clones; where checked, under half of the loss comes from unresolved V genes, and the rest has no known cause. Here the sample has under 300,000 clones; roughly 90% occur a single time. Approximately 2% of the sample is in the top ten clones. The source material was PBMCs or T cells enriched from blood (not recorded which). These receptors originate from a woman aged 55-70 years who had recovered from COVID-19.

Only a few counts were recorded for this clone. Other DNA variants within this sample encode the same CDR3. The chain combines TRBV27 with TRBJ2-3, with TRBD2 matching over 14 bases. The germline V gene encodes CDR1 MNHEY and CDR2 SMNVEV (reference sequence). The CDR3 has 16 amino acids. The ends lost 6 bases at V and 4 bases at J; junction bases unmatched: 6. In nucleotides, the CDR3 is TGTGCCAGCAGCCCCTCGGGACTAGCGGGAGCAGATACGCAGTATTTT. Its protein product is CASSPSGLAGADTQYF.

The CDR3 sequence is CASSPPGLAGGSSYNEQFF. The CDR3 coding sequence is TGTGCCAGCTCACCACCGGGACTAGCGGGAGGTAGCTCCTACAATGAGCAGTTCTTC. The gene calls are TRBV18 and TRBJ2-1, with 15 bases that match TRBD2. V was clipped by 0 bases and J by 0 bases; unmatched bases: 3. CDR1 is KGHSH, CDR2 LQKENI, per germline. This CDR3 is 19 amino acids long.

The rearrangement uses TRBV6-2 or TRBV6-3 and TRBJ1-5; possibly TRBD1 for D (5 bases). CDR3 length: 14 amino acids. V was cut by 5 bases and J by 9 bases, with 17 bases left in between. From germline, CDR1 is MNHEY and CDR2 SVGEGT. Here the CDR3 reads CASSPRTSRWPQHF. CDR3 coding DNA: TGTGCCAGCAGTCCAAGGACATCCCGGTGGCCCCAGCATTTT.

The chain recombines TRBV6-1 with TRBJ2-7, with 16 nucleotides matching TRBD2. V shed 2 bases and J 6 bases; nucleotides not matched to a gene: 4. This CDR3 comprises 16 residues. Germline CDR1 reads MNHNS; CDR2 reads SASEGT. The CDR3 reads CASSEPGLAGGPEQYF. CDR3 nucleotides: TGTGCCAGCAGTGAACCGGGACTAGCGGGAGGGCCCGAGCAGTACTTC.

The rearrangement links TRBV5-1 to TRBJ1-4, with unresolved D. The V end was cut by 0 bases, the J end by 7 bases, with 19 bases between. CDR3 length equals 17 residues. CDR1 is SGHRS and CDR2 is YFSETQ in the germline V gene. The CDR3 region has the DNA TGCGCCAGCAGCTTGGCCGGTGCGGGCGGGTCGGTTGAAAAACTGTTTTTT. Translation gives CASSLAGAGGSVEKLFF.

The DNA for the CDR3 is TGTGCCAGCAGCCGTAGAGTTAATTCACCCCTCCACTTT. This translates into CASSRRVNSPLHF. V is TRBV5-6 and J is TRBJ1-6; D not certain. Germline CDR1 SGHDT, CDR2 YYEEEE. The CDR3 is 13 amino acids. V lost 4 bases, J lost 6 bases, and 8 bases lay in between. The variable domain in full, with the rest retrieved from reference TRBV5-6 and TRBJ1-6, is DAGVTQSPTHLIKTRGQQVTLRCSPKSGHDTVSWYQQALGQGPQFIFQYYEEEERQRGNFPDRFSGHQFPNYSSELNVNALLLGDSALYLCASSRRVNSPLHFGNGTRLTVT.

In regard to this clone: It may be a read error: a sequence one base away is much more abundant. The CDR3 protein is CASSLGTANTGELFF. In nucleotides, the CDR3 is TGTGCCAGCAGCTTAGGGACAGCGAACACCGGGGAGCTGTTTTTT. V gene TRBV11-3 combines with J gene TRBJ2-2; tentatively, D is TRBD1 (6 bases). CDR3 length: 15 residues. Trimming shortened V by 1 base and J by 0 bases, and 6 bases separated the two germline ends. Germline assignment: CDR1 SGHNT and CDR2 YENEEA.

V and J are TRBV5-1 and TRBJ1-1; D is unresolved. CDR1 and CDR2 from the germline V gene are SGHRS and YFSETQ. With 2 bases removed from V and 4 bases from J, the gap between germline ends came to 12 bases. This CDR3 comprises 14 residues. The CDR3 DNA reads TGCGCCAGCAGCTTTGGAGGGCCCTTCACTGAAGCTTTCTTT. Protein sequence: CASSFGGPFTEAFF.

CDR3 protein: CASSQESGRASYNEQFF. The DNA for the CDR3 is TGTGCCAGCAGCCAGGAGAGCGGGAGGGCGTCCTACAATGAGCAGTTCTTC. The rearrangement uses TRBV3-1 (or the pseudogene TRBV3-2) and TRBJ2-1, with 10 bases aligning to TRBD2. This CDR3 region has 17 residues. The germline V gene has CDR1 LGHDT and CDR2 YNNKEL (reference sequence). J lost 1 base, V lost 3 bases, and 6 bases had no gene match.

The sample holds one count of this clone. V is TRBV2 and J is TRBJ2-7; TRBD2 agrees at 7 bases. CDR1 and CDR2 (germline): SNHLY, FYNNEI. The CDR3 is 11 residues long. V lost 7 bases, J lost 6 bases, and 3 bases stayed unmatched. CDR3 in amino acids: CASIGGSEQYF. CDR3 DNA sequence: TGTGCCAGCATCGGGGGGAGCGAGCAGTACTTC.

The rearrangement uses TRBV3-1 (or the pseudogene TRBV3-2) and TRBJ1-1; TRBD1 matches at 7 bases. J gave up 3 bases and V 4 bases, and 8 bases lay outside the gene matches. The length of the CDR3 is 15 residues. Germline assignment: CDR1 LGHDT and CDR2 YNNKEL (reference sequence). CDR3 nucleotides: TGTGCCAGCAGCCCACAGGGGAGCTGGGACACTGAAGCTTTCTTT. It is translated as CASSPQGSWDTEAFF.

This clone was seen just once. The DNA of the CDR3 is TGTGCCAGCAGCCAGGGGGCAAATGAAGCTTTCTTT. This translates into CASSQGANEAFF. The V and J genes are TRBV6-5 and TRBJ1-1, with 8 bases aligning to TRBD1. This CDR3 is 12 amino acids long. The germline V gene has CDR1 MNHEY and CDR2 SVGAGI. The junction had 4 bases not matched to a gene; V was cut back by 6 bases and J by 7 bases.

The chain couples TRBV6-5 to TRBJ2-7, with a weak D call TRBD1 (5 bases). The CDR3 runs to 12 residues. Germline V gene sequence: CDR1 MNHEY, CDR2 SVGAGI. V gave up 2 bases and J gave up 6 bases, with 8 bases separating them. CDR3 region: CASSYVRGEQYF. CDR3 nucleotides: TGTGCCAGCAGTTACGTAAGGGGCGAGCAGTACTTC.

V and J are TRBV5-1 and TRBJ2-1, with 8 bases lining up with TRBD2. The CDR3 length is 15 residues. The V and J ends lost 7 bases and 5 bases, in that order; junction bases with no gene match: 11. CDR1 SGHRS and CDR2 YFSETQ come from the germline V gene. CDR3 in DNA: TGCGCCAGCCGCAGAAGCGGGAGCATCGACAATGAGCAGTTCTTC. This codes for CASRRSGSIDNEQFF.

This chain connects TRBV27 to TRBJ2-1; 9 nucleotides match TRBD2. This CDR3 is 13 amino acids long. The V gene end was trimmed by 6 bases and the J gene end by 5 bases; junction bases not matched to a gene: 2. Germline CDR1 is MNHEY and CDR2 is SMNVEV (reference sequence). CDR3 sequence (DNA): TGTGCCAGCAGAGGACTAGCGCACAATGAGCAGTTCTTC. It translates to CASRGLAHNEQFF.

The chain is built from TRBV7-2 and TRBJ2-1; D remains ambiguous. The CDR3 runs 12 residues. CDR1 is SGHTA and CDR2 is FQGNSA in the germline V gene. The V and J ends lost 2 bases and 10 bases respectively, with 9 bases between them. CDR3 in amino acids: CASSLILREQFF. CDR3 in DNA: TGTGCCAGCAGCTTAATCCTCAGGGAGCAGTTCTTC.

J is TRBJ2-7 and V is TRBV5-1; 7 nucleotides match TRBD2. J lost 3 bases, V lost 0 bases, and 6 bases had no gene match. Germline V lookup: CDR1 SGHRS, CDR2 YFSETQ. The CDR3 is 15 amino acids. CDR3 sequence reads: CASSLVSSGNYEQYF. The CDR3 bases are TGCGCCAGCAGCTTGGTTTCTAGCGGTAACTACGAGCAGTACTTC.